This passage covers 9 T cell receptor beta chains from one sample sequenced in a study of CD8+ T cells in alopecia areata. As the sequencing template, cDNA was produced by extracting RNA and reverse transcribing it. Clones were sequenced by immunoSEQ multiplex PCR, and TCRdb holds only the in-frame ones, with some missing. There are 200,000 or so clones in the sample; roughly 57% occur only once, and approximately 0.44% lies in the top ten. The sample here was CD4+ T cells sorted from blood, taken at week 0. These receptors all stem from a human donor with alopecia areata.

The genes are TRBV7-9 and TRBJ1-2; the D gene is possibly TRBD1 (5 bases). From germline, CDR1 is SEHNR and CDR2 FQNEAQ (reference sequence). V was pared by 5 bases and J by 3 bases, with 16 bases between. The CDR3 consists of 15 residues. CDR3 residues: CASSPPPGLHYGYTF. CDR3 nucleotide sequence: TGTGCCAGCAGCCCCCCCCCAGGGCTGCACTATGGCTACACCTTC.

The rearrangement joins TRBV19 to TRBJ2-1, with TRBD2 matching over 10 bases. The CDR3 contains 16 residues. J gave up 5 bases and V 6 bases, and 10 bases lay outside the gene matches. Germline CDR1 reads LNHDA; CDR2 reads SQIVND (reference sequence). The CDR3 here is CASRGTLAGEDNEQFF. The DNA for the CDR3 is TGTGCCAGTAGGGGAACCCTAGCGGGAGAGGACAATGAGCAGTTCTTC.

This clone was picked up a small number of times. The chain links TRBV10-3 to TRBJ1-2; perhaps TRBD1 as D (6 bases). The CDR3 is made up of 13 amino acids. Germline V CDR1 and CDR2: ENHRY, SYGVKD. V was cut by 7 bases and J by 4 bases, with 13 bases left in between. The CDR3 region is CAIKRGALYGYTF. The CDR3, as DNA: TGTGCCATCAAGCGGGGGGCACTCTATGGCTACACCTTC.

This clone was seen a handful of times. The gene calls are TRBV6-5 and TRBJ1-2, with D maybe TRBD1 (6 bases). This CDR3 has 13 residues. The germline CDR1 and CDR2 sequences are MNHEY and SVGAGI. Trimming took 3 bases from V and 5 from J, leaving 10 bases between them. The CDR3 reads CASSYLGGYGYTF. As DNA, the CDR3 is TGTGCCAGCAGTTATTTAGGGGGGTATGGCTACACCTTC.

This chain joins TRBV2 and TRBJ2-6; a weak D match, TRBD2 (5 bases). The CDR3 covers 15 residues. Trimming removed 7 bases from V and 4 bases from J, with 14 bases in between. Germline assignment: CDR1 SNHLY and CDR2 FYNNEI. The CDR3 nucleotides read TGTGCCAGCACCAAGTTAGCGTCGGGGGCCAACGTCCTGACTTTC. It translates to CASTKLASGANVLTF.

The rearrangement uses TRBV5-1 and TRBJ2-3; weak D call: TRBD2 (6 bases). The length of the CDR3 is 18 residues. CDR1 and CDR2 (germline): SGHRS, YFSETQ. Between the trimmed V and J ends, which lost 0 bases and 4 bases, there was a span of 21 bases. The CDR3 DNA reads as TGCGCCAGCAGCTTGGGGCAGGTCCTAGAGGCTAGCGCAGATACGCAGTATTTT. Its protein is CASSLGQVLEASADTQYF. Based on the CDR3 plus reference TRBV5-1 and TRBJ2-3, the full variable domain is KAGVTQTPRYLIKTRGQQVTLSCSPISGHRSVSWYQQTPGQGLQFLFEYFSETQRNKGNFPGRFSGRQFSNSRSEMNVSTLELGDSALYLCASSLGQVLEASADTQYFGPGTRLTVL.

The chain links TRBV7-9 to TRBJ2-6; TRBD1 agrees at 8 bases. Germline CDR1 reads SEHNR; CDR2 reads FQNEAQ (reference sequence). This CDR3 is built from 18 residues. J gave up 0 bases and V 1 base, and 5 bases lay outside the gene matches. In DNA, the CDR3 is TGTGCCAGCAGCTTAGGACAGGGGAAGAACTCTGGGGCCAACGTCCTGACTTTC. Residues: CASSLGQGKNSGANVLTF.

This clone appeared once. The chain has TRBV23-1 and TRBJ2-7; D is possibly TRBD1 or TRBD2 (5 bases each). TRBV23-1 is an ORF; its function is uncertain. V shed 4 bases and J shed 2 bases, with 15 bases lying between them. The CDR3 totals 15 residues. This CDR3 is CASSPIGAGPYEQYF. CDR3 bases: TGCGCCAGCAGTCCCATCGGGGCCGGCCCCTACGAGCAGTACTTC.

This chain uses TRBV7-2 with TRBJ2-1; the match to TRBD2 covers 8 bases. V gave up 1 base and J gave up 6 bases; unmatched junction bases: 2. CDR3 length: 14 residues. The germline CDR1 and CDR2 sequences are SGHTA and FQGNSA. The chain's CDR3 is CASSLGLAGNEQFF. The CDR3 region has the DNA TGTGCCAGCAGCTTAGGGCTAGCGGGCAATGAGCAGTTCTTC.